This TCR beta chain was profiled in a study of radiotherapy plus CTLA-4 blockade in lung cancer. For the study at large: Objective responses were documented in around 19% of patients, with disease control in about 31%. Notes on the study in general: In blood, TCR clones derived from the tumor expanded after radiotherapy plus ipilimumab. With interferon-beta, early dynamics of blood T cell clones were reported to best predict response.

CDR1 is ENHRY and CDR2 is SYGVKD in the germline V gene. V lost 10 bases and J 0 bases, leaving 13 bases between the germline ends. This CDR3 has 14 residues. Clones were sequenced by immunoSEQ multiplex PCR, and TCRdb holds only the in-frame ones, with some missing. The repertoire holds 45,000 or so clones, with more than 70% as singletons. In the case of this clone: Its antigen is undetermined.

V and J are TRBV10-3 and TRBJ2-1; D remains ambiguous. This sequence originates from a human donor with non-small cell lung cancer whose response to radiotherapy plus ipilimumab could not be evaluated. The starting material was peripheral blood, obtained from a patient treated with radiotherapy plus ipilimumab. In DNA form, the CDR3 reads TGTGCCACCGACAACTTGAGCTCCTACAATGAGCAGTTCTTC. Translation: CATDNLSSYNEQFF.